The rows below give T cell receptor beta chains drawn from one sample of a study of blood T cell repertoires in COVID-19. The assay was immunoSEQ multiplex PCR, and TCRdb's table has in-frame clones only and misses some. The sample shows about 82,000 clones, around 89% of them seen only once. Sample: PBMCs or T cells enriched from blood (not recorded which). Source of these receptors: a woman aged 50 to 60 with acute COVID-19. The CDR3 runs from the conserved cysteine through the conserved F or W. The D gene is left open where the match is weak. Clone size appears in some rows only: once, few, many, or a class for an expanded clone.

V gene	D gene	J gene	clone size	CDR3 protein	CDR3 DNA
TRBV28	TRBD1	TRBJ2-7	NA	CASSHTGTGAYEQYF	TGTGCCAGCAGCCATACCGGGACAGGGGCCTACGAGCAGTACTTC
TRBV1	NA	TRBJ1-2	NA	CTSSQDTGPAGYYGYTF	TGCACCAGCAGCCAAGATACAGGGCCTGCTGGATACTATGGCTACACCTTC
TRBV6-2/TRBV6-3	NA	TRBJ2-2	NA	CASSYGNRATGELFF	TGTGCCAGCAGTTACGGGAACAGGGCCACCGGGGAGCTGTTTTTT
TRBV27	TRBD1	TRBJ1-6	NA	CASSLYRGVSPLHF	TGTGCCAGCAGTTTATACAGGGGCGTGTCACCCCTCCACTTT
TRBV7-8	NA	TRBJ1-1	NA	CASSLAVGGDTEAFF	TGTGCCAGCAGCTTAGCAGTAGGGGGGGACACTGAAGCTTTCTTT
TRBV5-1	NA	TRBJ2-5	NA	CASSLVGGQETQYF	TGCGCCAGCAGCTTGGTTGGCGGCCAAGAGACCCAGTACTTC
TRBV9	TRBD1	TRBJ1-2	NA	CASSVSGQGSYYGYTF	TGTGCCAGCAGCGTTTCGGGACAGGGGAGTTATTATGGCTACACCTTC
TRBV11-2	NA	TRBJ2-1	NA	CASSFNRDNEQFF	TGTGCCAGCAGCTTCAACCGGGACAATGAGCAGTTCTTC
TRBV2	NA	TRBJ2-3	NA	CASAMPRLMGPSLKDTQYF	TGTGCCAGCGCGATGCCCCGTTTAATGGGCCCTTCGCTCAAAGATACGCAGTATTTT
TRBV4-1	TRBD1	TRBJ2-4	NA	CASSQEGQAQNIQYF	TGCGCCAGCAGCCAAGAGGGACAGGCCCAAAACATTCAGTACTTC
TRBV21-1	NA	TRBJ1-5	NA	CASSKVWRGGNQPQHF	TGTGCCAGCAGCAAAGTTTGGAGGGGAGGCAATCAGCCCCAGCATTTT
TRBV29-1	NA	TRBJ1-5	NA	CSVEEGGGQPQHF	TGCAGCGTTGAAGAGGGGGGGGGTCAGCCCCAGCATTTT
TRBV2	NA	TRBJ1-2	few	CASHNIGADYGYTF	TGTGCCAGCCACAATATTGGGGCAGACTATGGCTACACCTTC
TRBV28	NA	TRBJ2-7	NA	CASGRAHEQYF	TGTGCCAGCGGCAGGGCGCACGAGCAGTACTTC
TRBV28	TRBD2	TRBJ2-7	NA	CASSLGDYDTYEQYF	TGTGCCAGCAGTTTGGGGGACTATGATACCTACGAGCAGTACTTC
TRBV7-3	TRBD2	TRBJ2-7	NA	CASSLMAGGGYEQYF	TGTGCCAGCAGCTTAATGGCGGGAGGCGGATACGAGCAGTACTTC
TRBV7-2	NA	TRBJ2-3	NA	CASSLLLSVRTDTQYF	TGTGCCAGCAGCCTCCTTTTGAGCGTACGCACAGATACGCAGTATTTT
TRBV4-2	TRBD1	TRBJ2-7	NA	CASTPGQGPYEQYF	TGTGCCAGCACCCCGGGACAGGGACCCTACGAGCAGTACTTC
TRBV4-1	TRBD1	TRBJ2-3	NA	CASSRRQGASTDTQYF	TGCGCCAGCAGCCGAAGACAGGGGGCGAGCACAGATACGCAGTATTTT
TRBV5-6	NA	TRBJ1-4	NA	CASSLGSVEKLFF	TGTGCCAGCAGCTTGGGTTCTGTAGAAAAACTGTTTTTT
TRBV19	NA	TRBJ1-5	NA	CASSMQGQPQHF	TGTGCCAGTAGTATGCAGGGACAGCCCCAGCATTTT
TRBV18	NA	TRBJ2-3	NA	CASSPTGNTDTQYF	TGTGCCAGCTCACCTACGGGAAACACAGATACGCAGTATTTT
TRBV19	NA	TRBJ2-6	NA	CASSMGSRDSSPGANVLTF	TGTGCCAGTAGTATGGGGAGCAGGGACTCGTCTCCCGGGGCCAACGTCCTGACTTTC
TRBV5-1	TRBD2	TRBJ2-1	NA	CASNHSPGLLDNEQFF	TGCGCCAGCAACCATTCTCCGGGACTACTTGACAATGAGCAGTTCTTC
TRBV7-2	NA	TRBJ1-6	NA	CASSGRGSYNSPLHF	TGTGCCAGCAGCGGACGGGGCTCCTATAATTCACCCCTCCACTTT
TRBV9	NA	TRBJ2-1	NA	CASTPVPGAYNEQFF	TGTGCCAGCACCCCCGTACCAGGGGCCTACAATGAGCAGTTCTTC
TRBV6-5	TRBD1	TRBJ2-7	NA	CASIRGQLASYEQYF	TGTGCCAGCATTAGGGGACAGTTGGCATCCTACGAGCAGTACTTC
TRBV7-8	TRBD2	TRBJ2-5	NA	CASSLTSGMETQYF	TGTGCCAGCAGCTTGACTAGCGGGATGGAGACCCAGTACTTC
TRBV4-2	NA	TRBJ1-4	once	CASTLAGGSEKLFF	TGTGCCAGCACTCTTGCGGGGGGGAGTGAAAAACTGTTTTTT
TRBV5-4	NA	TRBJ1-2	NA	CASSLGGRGSNGYTF	TGTGCCAGCAGCTTGGGTGGCAGGGGATCCAATGGCTACACCTTC
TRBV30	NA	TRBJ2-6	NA	CAWSHSSGANVLTF	TGTGCCTGGAGTCATAGCTCTGGGGCCAACGTCCTGACTTTC
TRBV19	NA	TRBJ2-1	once	CASSSYNEQFF	TGTGCCAGCAGCTCCTACAATGAGCAGTTCTTC
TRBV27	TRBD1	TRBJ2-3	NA	CASSHRGTSTDTQYF	TGTGCCAGCAGCCACAGGGGGACTAGCACAGATACGCAGTATTTT
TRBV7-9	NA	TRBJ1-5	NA	CASSPPWEDQPQHF	TGTGCCAGCAGCCCGCCCTGGGAGGATCAGCCCCAGCATTTT
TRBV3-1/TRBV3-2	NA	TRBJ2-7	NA	CASSQGLGISEQYF	TGTGCCAGCAGCCAGGGACTGGGGATTAGCGAGCAGTACTTC
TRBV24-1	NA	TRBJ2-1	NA	CATSESGTHYNEQFF	TGTGCCACCAGTGAGTCCGGGACACATTACAATGAGCAGTTCTTC
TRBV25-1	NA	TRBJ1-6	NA	CASSGRTDYNSPLHF	TGTGCCAGCAGTGGCAGGACAGACTATAATTCACCCCTCCACTTT
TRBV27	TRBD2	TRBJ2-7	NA	CASRSWTSGYEQYF	TGTGCCAGCAGATCGTGGACTAGCGGATACGAGCAGTACTTC
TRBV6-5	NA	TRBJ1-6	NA	CASRYFGRVRHSPLHF	TGTGCCAGCAGATACTTTGGAAGAGTGCGGCATTCACCCCTCCACTTT
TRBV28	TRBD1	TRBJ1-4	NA	CASSVTGTGVKKLFF	TGTGCCAGCAGTGTAACCGGGACAGGGGTTAAAAAACTGTTTTTT
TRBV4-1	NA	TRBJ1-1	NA	CASSQNGEGMAFF	TGCGCCAGCAGCCAAAACGGGGAGGGGATGGCTTTCTTT
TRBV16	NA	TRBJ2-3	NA	CASSLGSTDTQYF	TGTGCCAGCAGCCTGGGCTCCACAGATACGCAGTATTTT
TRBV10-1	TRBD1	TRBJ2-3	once	CASSTGDSTDTQYF	TGCGCCAGCAGTACAGGGGACAGCACAGATACGCAGTATTTT
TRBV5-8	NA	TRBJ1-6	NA	CASSLGTVGDSPLHF	TGTGCCAGCAGCTTGGGGACAGTTGGAGATTCACCCCTCCACTTT
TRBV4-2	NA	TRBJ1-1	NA	CASSQGDLLNTEAFF	TGTGCCAGCAGCCAAGGCGATCTGTTGAACACTGAAGCTTTCTTT
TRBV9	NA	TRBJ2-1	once	CASSVLGSYNEQFF	TGTGCCAGCAGCGTATTGGGGAGTTACAATGAGCAGTTCTTC
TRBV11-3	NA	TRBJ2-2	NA	CASSPRVGGRTGELFF	TGTGCCAGCAGCCCCCGGGTTGGCGGGCGGACCGGGGAGCTGTTTTTT
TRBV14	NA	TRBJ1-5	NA	CASSQDSAGSQHF	TGTGCCAGCAGCCAAGATTCGGCGGGGTCCCAGCATTTT
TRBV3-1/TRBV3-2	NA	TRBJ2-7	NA	CASSRILAEVEQYF	TGTGCCAGCAGCCGAATCCTCGCAGAGGTCGAGCAGTACTTC
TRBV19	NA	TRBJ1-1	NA	CASSIDRRGGGTEAFF	TGTGCCAGTAGTATAGATCGGCGGGGGGGAGGCACTGAAGCTTTCTTT
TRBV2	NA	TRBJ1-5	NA	CASRQGTGGNQPQHF	TGTGCCAGCAGGCAGGGGACGGGTGGCAATCAGCCCCAGCATTTT
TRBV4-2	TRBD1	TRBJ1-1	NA	CASSQGPGQATEAFF	TGTGCCAGCAGCCAAGGCCCGGGACAGGCGACTGAAGCTTTCTTT
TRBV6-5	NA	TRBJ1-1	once	CASKGQGMNTEAFF	TGTGCCAGCAAAGGTCAGGGGATGAACACTGAAGCTTTCTTT
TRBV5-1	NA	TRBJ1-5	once	CASSLGQPTEPQHF	TGCGCCAGCAGCTTGGGACAGCCGACGGAGCCCCAGCATTTT
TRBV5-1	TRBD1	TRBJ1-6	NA	CASSSQPRDSNNSPLHF	TGCGCCAGCAGCTCCCAACCCCGGGACAGTAATAATTCACCCCTCCACTTT
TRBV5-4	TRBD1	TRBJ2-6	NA	CASSLEGGGGANVLTF	TGTGCCAGCAGCTTGGAAGGGGGCGGTGGGGCCAACGTCCTGACTTTC